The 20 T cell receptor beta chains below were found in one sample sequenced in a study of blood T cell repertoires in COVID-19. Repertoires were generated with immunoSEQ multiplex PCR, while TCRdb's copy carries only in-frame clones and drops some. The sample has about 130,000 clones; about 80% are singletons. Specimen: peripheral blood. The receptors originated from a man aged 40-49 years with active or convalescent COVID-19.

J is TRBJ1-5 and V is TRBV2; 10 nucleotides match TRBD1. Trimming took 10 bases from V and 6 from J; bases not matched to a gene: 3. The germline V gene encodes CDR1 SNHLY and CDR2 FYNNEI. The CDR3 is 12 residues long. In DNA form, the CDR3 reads TGTGCCACCGGGACAGGGGTTCAGCCCCAGCATTTT. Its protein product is CATGTGVQPQHF.

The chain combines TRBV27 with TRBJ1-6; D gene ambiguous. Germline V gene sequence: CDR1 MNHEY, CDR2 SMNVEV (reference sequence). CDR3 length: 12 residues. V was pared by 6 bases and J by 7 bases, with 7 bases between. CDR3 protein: CASSLLNSPLHF. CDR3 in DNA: TGTGCCAGCAGCCTTTTAAATTCACCCCTCCACTTT.

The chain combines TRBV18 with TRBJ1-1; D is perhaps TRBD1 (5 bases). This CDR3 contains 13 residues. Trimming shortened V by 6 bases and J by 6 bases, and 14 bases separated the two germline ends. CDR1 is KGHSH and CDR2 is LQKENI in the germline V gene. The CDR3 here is CASSSGPTAEAFF. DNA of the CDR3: TGTGCCAGCTCGTCAGGGCCCACGGCTGAAGCTTTCTTT.

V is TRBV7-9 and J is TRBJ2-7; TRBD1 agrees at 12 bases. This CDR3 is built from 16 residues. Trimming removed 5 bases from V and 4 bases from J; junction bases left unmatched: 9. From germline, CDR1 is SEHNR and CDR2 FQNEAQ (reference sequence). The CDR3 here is CASSLSGTGGYYEQYF. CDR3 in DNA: TGTGCCAGCAGCCTATCCGGGACAGGGGGCTATTACGAGCAGTACTTC.

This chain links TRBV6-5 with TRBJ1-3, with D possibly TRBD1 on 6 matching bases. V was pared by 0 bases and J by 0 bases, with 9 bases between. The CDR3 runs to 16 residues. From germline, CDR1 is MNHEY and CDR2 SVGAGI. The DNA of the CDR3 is TGTGCCAGCAGTTACTCGAGGGGGAGCTCTGGAAACACCATATATTTT. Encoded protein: CASSYSRGSSGNTIYF.

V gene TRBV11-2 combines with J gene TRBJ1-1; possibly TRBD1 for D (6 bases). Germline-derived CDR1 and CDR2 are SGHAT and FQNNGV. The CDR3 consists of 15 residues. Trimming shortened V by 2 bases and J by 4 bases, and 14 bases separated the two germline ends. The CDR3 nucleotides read TGTGCCAGCAGCTTATTTGAGGGGGTGGCCACTGAAGCTTTCTTT. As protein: CASSLFEGVATEAFF.

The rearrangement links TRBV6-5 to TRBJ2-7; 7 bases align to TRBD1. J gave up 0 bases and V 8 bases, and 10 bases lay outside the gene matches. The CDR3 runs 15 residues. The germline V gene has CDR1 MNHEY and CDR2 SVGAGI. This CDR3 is CASLPLQGISYEQYF. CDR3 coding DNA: TGTGCCAGCCTCCCTTTACAGGGGATCTCCTACGAGCAGTACTTC.

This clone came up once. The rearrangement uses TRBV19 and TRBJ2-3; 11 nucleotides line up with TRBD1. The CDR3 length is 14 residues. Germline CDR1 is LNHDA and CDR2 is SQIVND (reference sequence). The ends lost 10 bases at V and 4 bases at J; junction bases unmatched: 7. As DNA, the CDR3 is TGTGCCACCCGGGACAGGGGGGGCCCAGATACGCAGTATTTT. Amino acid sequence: CATRDRGGPDTQYF.

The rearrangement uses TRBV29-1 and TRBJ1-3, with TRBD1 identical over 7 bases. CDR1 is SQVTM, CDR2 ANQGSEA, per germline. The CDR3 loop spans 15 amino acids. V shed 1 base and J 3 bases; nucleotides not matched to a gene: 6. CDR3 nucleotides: TGCAGCGTTGAAGTAGGGGGCGCATATGGAAACACCATATATTTT. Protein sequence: CSVEVGGAYGNTIYF.

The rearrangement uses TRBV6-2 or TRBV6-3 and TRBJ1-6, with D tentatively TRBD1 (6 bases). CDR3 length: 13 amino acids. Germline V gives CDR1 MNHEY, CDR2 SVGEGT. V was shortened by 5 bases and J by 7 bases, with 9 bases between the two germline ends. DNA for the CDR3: TGTGCCAGCAGTCAACAGGGAAATTCACCCCTCCACTTT. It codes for CASSQQGNSPLHF.

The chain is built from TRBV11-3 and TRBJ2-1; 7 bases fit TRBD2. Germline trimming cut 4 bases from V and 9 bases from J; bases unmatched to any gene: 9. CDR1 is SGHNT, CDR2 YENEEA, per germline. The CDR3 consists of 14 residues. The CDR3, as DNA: TGTGCCAGCAGCTACATGGGCGGGGGTGCTGAGCAGTTCTTC. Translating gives CASSYMGGGAEQFF. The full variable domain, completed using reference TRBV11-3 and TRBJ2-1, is EAGVVQSPRYKIIEKKQPVAFWCNPISGHNTLYWYLQNLGQGPELLIRYENEEAVDDSQLPKDRFSAERLKGVDSTLKIQPAELGDSAVYLCASSYMGGGAEQFFGPGTRLTVL.

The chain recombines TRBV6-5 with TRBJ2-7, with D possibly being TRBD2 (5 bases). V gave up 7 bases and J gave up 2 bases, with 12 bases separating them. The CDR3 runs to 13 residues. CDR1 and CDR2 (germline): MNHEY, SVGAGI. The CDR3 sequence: CASKRGGAYEQYF. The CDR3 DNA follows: TGTGCCAGCAAACGCGGAGGAGCCTACGAGCAGTACTTC.

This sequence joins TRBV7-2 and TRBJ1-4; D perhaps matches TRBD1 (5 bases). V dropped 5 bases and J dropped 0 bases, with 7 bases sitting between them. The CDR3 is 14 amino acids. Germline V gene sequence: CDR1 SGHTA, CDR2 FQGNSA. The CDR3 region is CASSPGSTNEKLFF. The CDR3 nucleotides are TGTGCCAGCAGCCCAGGGTCAACTAATGAAAAACTGTTTTTT. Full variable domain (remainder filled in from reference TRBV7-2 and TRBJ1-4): GAGVSQSPSNKVTEKGKDVELRCDPISGHTALYWYRQSLGQGLEFLIYFQGNSAPDKSGLPSDRFSAERTGGSVSTLTIQRTQQEDSAVYLCASSPGSTNEKLFFGSGTQLSVL.

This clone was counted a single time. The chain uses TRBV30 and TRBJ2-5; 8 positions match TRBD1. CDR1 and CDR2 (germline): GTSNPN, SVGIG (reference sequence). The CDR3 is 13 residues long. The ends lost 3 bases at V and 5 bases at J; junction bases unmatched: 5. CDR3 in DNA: TGTGCCTGGAGAAAGACAGGGGTTGAGACCCAGTACTTC. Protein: CAWRKTGVETQYF. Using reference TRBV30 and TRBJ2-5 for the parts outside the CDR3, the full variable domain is SQTIHQWPATLVQPVGSPLSLECTVEGTSNPNLYWYRQAAGRGLQLLFYSVGIGQISSEVPQNLSASRPQDRQFILSSKKLLLSDSGFYLCAWRKTGVETQYFGPGTRLLVL.

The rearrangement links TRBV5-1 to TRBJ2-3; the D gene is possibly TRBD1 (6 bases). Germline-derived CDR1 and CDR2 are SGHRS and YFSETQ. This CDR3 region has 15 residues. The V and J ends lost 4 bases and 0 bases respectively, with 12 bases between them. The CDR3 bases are TGCGCCAGCAGCCCCGGGACAACTAGCACAGATACGCAGTATTTT. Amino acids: CASSPGTTSTDTQYF.

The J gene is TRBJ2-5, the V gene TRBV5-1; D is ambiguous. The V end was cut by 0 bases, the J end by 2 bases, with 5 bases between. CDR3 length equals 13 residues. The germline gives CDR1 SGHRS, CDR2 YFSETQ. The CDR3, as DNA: TGCGCCAGCAGCTTGGGCACACAAGAGACCCAGTACTTC. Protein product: CASSLGTQETQYF. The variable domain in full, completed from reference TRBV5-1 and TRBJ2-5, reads KAGVTQTPRYLIKTRGQQVTLSCSPISGHRSVSWYQQTPGQGLQFLFEYFSETQRNKGNFPGRFSGRQFSNSRSEMNVSTLELGDSALYLCASSLGTQETQYFGPGTRLLVL.

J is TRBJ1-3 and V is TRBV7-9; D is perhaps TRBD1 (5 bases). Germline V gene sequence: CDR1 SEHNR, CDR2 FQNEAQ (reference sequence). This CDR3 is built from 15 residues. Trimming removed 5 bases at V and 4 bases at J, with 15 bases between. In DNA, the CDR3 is TGTGCCAGCAGCCATTTGGACATTCAAGGAAACACCATATATTTT. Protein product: CASSHLDIQGNTIYF.

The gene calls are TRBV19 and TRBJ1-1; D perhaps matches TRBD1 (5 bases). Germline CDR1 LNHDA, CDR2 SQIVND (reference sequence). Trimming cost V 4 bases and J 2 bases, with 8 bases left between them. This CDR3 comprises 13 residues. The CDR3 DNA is TGTGCCAGTAGTACCGGGGGAAACACTGAAGCTTTCTTT. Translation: CASSTGGNTEAFF.

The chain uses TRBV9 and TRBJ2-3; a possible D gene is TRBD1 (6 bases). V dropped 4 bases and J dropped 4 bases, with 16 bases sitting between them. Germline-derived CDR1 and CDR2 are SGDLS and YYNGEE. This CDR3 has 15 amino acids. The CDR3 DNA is TGTGCCAGCAGCACCAGTCAGGGGTTCCCAGATACGCAGTATTTT. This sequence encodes CASSTSQGFPDTQYF. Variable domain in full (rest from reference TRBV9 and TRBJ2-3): DSGVTQTPKHLITATGQRVTLRCSPRSGDLSVYWYQQSLDQGLQFLIQYYNGEERAKGNILERFSAQQFPDLHSELNLSSLELGDSALYFCASSTSQGFPDTQYFGPGTRLTVL.

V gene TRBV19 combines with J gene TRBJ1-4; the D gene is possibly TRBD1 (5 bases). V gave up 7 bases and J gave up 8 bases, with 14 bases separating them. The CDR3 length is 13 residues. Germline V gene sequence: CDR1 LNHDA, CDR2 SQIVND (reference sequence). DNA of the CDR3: TGTGCCAGTAAAGGGGTGGTACGGGAAAAACTGTTTTTT. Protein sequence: CASKGVVREKLFF.